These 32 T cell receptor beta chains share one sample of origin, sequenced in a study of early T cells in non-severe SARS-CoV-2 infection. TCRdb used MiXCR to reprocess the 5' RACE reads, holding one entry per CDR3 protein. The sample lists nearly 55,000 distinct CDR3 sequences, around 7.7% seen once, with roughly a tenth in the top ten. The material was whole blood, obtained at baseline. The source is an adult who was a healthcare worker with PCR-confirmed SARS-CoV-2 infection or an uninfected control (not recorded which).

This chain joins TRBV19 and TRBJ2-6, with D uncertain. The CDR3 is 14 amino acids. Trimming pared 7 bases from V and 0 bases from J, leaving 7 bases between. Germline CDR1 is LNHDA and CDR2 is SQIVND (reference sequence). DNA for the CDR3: TGTGCCAGTACCGAAAACTCTGGGGCCAACGTCCTGACTTTC. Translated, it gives CASTENSGANVLTF.

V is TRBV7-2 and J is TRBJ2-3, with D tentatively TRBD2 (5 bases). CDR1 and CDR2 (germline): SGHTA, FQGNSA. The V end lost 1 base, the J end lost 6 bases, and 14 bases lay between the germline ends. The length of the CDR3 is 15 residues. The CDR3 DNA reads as TGTGCCAGCAGCTTAGGTCCCGGAGGCTCGGATACGCAGTATTTT. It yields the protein CASSLGPGGSDTQYF.

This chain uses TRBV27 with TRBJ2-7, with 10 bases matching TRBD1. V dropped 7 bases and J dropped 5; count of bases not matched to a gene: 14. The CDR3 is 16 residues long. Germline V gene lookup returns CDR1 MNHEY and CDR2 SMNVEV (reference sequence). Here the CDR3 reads CASTPHSGTGANEQYF. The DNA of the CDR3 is TGTGCCAGCACCCCTCATTCCGGGACAGGGGCGAACGAGCAGTACTTC.

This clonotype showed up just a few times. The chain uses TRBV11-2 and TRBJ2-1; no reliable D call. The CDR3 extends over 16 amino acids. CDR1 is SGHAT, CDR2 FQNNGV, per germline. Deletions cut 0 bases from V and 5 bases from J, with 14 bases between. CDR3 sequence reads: CASSLDFSATNNEQFF. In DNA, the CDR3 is TGTGCCAGCAGCTTAGATTTTTCAGCGACCAACAATGAGCAGTTCTTC.

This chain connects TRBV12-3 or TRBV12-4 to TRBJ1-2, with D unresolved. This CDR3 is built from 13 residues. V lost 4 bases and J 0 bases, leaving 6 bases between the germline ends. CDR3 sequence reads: CASSSVANYGYTF. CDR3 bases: TGTGCCAGCAGTTCAGTTGCTAACTATGGCTACACCTTC.

As DNA, the CDR3 is TGTGCCAGCAGCCAACCCGCTCCGGACAGGGGCTACGAGCAGTACTTC. Its translation is CASSQPAPDRGYEQYF. The chain has TRBV4-2 and TRBJ2-7, with 9 positions matching TRBD1. The CDR3 is 16 residues long. The junction had 8 bases not matched to a gene; V was cut back by 2 bases and J by 3 bases. CDR1 is LGHNA and CDR2 is YNFKEQ in the germline V gene.

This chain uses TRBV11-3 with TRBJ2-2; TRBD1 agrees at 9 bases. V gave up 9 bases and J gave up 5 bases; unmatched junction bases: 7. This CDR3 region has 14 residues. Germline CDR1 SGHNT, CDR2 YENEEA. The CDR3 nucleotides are TGTGCCAGTCACAGGGGGCGAGCAACCGGGGAGCTGTTTTTT. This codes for CASHRGRATGELFF.

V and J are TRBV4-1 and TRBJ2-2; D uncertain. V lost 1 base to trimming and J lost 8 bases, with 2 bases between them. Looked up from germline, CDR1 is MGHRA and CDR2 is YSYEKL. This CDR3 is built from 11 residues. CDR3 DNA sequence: TGCGCCAGCAGCCAAGTAGGGGAGCTGTTTTTT. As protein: CASSQVGELFF.

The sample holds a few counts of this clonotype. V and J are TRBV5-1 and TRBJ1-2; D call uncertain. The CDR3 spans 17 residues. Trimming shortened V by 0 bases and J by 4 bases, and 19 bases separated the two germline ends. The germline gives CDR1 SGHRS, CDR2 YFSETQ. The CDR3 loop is CASSLGGARSYLYGYTF. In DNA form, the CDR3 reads TGCGCCAGCAGCTTGGGCGGCGCTCGGTCCTACCTCTATGGCTACACCTTC.

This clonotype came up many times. The CDR3 sequence: CSARRAGQMGDEQFF. CDR3 nucleotides: TGCAGTGCTAGAAGGGCGGGACAGATGGGCGATGAGCAGTTCTTC. The chain recombines TRBV20-1 with TRBJ2-1, with D tentatively TRBD1 (7 bases). The germline V gene has CDR1 DFQATT and CDR2 SNEGSKA (reference sequence). Trimming pared 2 bases from V and 8 bases from J, leaving 19 bases between. The CDR3 consists of 15 residues.

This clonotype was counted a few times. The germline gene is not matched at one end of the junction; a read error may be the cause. This CDR3 reads CASSPLVGPYNEQFF. DNA of the CDR3: TGTGCTAGCAGCCCGCTTGTGGGGCCCTACAATGAGCAGTTCTTC. The chain joins TRBV7-7 to TRBJ2-1; TRBD1 is a possible D gene (5 bases). This CDR3 region has 15 residues. Germline CDR1 and CDR2: SSHAT and FNYEAQ (reference sequence). The full variable domain, completed using reference TRBV7-7 and TRBJ2-1, is GAGVSQSPRYKVTKRGQDVTLRCDPISSHATLYWYQQALGQGPEFLTYFNYEAQPDKSGLPSDRFSAERPEGSISTLTIQRTEQRDSAMYRCASSPLVGPYNEQFFGPGTRLTVL.

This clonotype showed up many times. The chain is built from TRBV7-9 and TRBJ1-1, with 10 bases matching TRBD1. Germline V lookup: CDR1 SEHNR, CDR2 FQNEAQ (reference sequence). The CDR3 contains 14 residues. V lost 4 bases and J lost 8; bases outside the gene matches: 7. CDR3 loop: CASSSTGTGEEAFF. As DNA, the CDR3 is TGTGCCAGCAGCTCCACCGGGACAGGGGAAGAAGCTTTCTTT.

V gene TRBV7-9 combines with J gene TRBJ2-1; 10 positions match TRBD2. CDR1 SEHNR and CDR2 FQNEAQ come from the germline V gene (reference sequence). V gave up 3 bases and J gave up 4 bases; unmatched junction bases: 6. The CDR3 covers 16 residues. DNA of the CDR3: TGTGCCAGCAGCTTCCTAGCGGGAGAGGGATACAATGAGCAGTTCTTC. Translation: CASSFLAGEGYNEQFF.

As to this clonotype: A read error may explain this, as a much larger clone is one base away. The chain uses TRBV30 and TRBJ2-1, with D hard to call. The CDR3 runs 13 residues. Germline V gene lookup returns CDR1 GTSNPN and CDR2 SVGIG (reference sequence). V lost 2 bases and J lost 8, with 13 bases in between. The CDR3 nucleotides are TGTGCCTGGAGTCGCGCCCTAAGTGATGAGCAGTTCTTC. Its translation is CAWSRALSDEQFF.

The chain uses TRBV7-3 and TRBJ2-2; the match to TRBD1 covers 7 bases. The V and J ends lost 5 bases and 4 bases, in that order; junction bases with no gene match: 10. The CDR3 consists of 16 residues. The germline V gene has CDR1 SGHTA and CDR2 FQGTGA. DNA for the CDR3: TGTGCCAGCAGCACAGACAGGGTTACGGCCACCGGGGAGCTGTTTTTT. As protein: CASSTDRVTATGELFF.

The CDR3 is CASSQDIPGTATLETQYF. The CDR3, as DNA: TGCGCCAGCAGCCAGGATATCCCCGGGACAGCGACTCTTGAGACCCAGTACTTC. This rearrangement joins TRBV4-1 to TRBJ2-5; TRBD1 matches 7 bases. Trimming removed 3 bases from V and 5 bases from J; junction bases left unmatched: 18. This CDR3 spans 18 amino acids. CDR1 and CDR2 (germline): MGHRA, YSYEKL.

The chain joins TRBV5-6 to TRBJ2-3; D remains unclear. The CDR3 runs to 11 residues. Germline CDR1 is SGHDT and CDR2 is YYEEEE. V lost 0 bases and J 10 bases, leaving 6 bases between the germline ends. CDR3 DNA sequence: TGTGCCAGCAGCTTGGAAGGAGCGCAGTATTTT. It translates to CASSLEGAQYF.

As DNA, the CDR3 is TGCGCCAGCAGCCAAGACAGGGCAAATACGCAGTATTTT. Protein product: CASSQDRANTQYF. The V call is TRBV4-3, the J call TRBJ2-3, with TRBD1 as a possible D gene (5 bases). There are 13 residues in the CDR3. V was pared by 0 bases and J by 7 bases, with 8 bases between. Germline lookup yields CDR1 LGHNA and CDR2 YSLEER.

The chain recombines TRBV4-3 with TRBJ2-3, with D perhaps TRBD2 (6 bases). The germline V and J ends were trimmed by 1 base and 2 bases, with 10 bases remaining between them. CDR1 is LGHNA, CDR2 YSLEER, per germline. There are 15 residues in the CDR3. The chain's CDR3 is CASSQAWRATDTQYF. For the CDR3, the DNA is TGCGCCAGCAGCCAAGCATGGAGGGCCACAGATACGCAGTATTTT.

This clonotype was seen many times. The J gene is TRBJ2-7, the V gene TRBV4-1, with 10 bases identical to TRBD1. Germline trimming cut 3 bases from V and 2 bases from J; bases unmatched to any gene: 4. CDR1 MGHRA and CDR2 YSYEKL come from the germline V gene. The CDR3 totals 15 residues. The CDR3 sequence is CASSQGDRGPYEQYF. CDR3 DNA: TGCGCCAGCAGCCAGGGGGACAGGGGACCCTACGAGCAGTACTTC.

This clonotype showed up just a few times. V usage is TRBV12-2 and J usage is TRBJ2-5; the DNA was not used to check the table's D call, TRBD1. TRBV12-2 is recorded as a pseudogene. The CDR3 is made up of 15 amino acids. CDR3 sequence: CASRLEVDTGETQYF. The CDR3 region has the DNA TGTGCAAGTCGCTTAGAAGTGGACACAGGAGAGACCCAGTACTTC.

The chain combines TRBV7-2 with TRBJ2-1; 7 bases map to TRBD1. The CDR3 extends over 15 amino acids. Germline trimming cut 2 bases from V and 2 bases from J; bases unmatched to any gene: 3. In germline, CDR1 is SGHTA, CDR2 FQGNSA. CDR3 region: CASSLHQGAYNEQFF. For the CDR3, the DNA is TGTGCCAGCAGCTTACATCAGGGGGCCTACAATGAGCAGTTCTTC.

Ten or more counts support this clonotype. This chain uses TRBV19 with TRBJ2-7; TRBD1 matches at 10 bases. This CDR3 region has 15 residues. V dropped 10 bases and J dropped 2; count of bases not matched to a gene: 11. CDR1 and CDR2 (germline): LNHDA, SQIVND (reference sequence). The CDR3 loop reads CATSKPGQGPYEQYF. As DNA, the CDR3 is TGTGCCACATCAAAGCCGGGACAGGGGCCCTACGAGCAGTACTTC.

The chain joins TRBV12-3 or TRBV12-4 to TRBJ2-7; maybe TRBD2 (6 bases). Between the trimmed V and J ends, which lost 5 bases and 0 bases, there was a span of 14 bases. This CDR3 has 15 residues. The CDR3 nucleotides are TGTGCCAGCAGTGAAACTAGCAGATACTCCTACGAGCAGTACTTC. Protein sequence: CASSETSRYSYEQYF.

The CDR3 protein is CASSLGSGASTDTQYF. DNA of the CDR3: TGTGCCAGCAGCTTAGGTTCGGGAGCTAGCACAGATACGCAGTATTTT. The chain uses TRBV7-2 and TRBJ2-3; D is perhaps TRBD2 (6 bases). Trimming pared 1 base from V and 0 bases from J, leaving 11 bases between. The germline gives CDR1 SGHTA, CDR2 FQGNSA. The length of the CDR3 is 16 residues.

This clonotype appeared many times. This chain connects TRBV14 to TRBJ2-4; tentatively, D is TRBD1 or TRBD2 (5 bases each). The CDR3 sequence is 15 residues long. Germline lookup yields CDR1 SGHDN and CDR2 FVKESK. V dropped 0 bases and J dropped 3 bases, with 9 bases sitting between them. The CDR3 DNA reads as TGTGCCAGCAGCCAAGATGGGGGAGACAAAAACATTCAGTACTTC. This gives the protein CASSQDGGDKNIQYF. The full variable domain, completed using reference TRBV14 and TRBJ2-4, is EAGVTQFPSHSVIEKGQTVTLRCDPISGHDNLYWYRRVMGKEIKFLLHFVKESKQDESGMPNNRFLAERTGGTYSTLKVQPAELEDSGVYFCASSQDGGDKNIQYFGAGTRLSVL.

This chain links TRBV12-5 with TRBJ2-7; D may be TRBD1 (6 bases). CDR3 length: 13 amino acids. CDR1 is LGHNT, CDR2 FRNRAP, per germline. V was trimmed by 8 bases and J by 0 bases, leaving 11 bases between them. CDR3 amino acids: CASSGHLSYEQYF. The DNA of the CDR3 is TGTGCTAGTTCGGGACACCTCTCCTACGAGCAGTACTTC.

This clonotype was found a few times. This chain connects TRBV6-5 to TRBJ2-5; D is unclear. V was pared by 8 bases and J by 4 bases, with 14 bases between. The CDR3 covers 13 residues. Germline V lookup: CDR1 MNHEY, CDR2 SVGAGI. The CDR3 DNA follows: TGTGCCAGCTCTCGCGAACCGGGAGAGACCCAGTACTTC. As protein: CASSREPGETQYF.

The DNA of the CDR3 is TGTGCCAGCAGCCAGCGAGGAGGAGAGACCCAGTACTTC. This sequence encodes CASSQRGGETQYF. The chain uses TRBV14 and TRBJ2-5, with D possibly TRBD2 on 5 matching bases. The V end lost 3 bases, the J end lost 4 bases, and 9 bases lay between the germline ends. CDR3 length equals 13 residues. Germline CDR1 is SGHDN and CDR2 is FVKESK.

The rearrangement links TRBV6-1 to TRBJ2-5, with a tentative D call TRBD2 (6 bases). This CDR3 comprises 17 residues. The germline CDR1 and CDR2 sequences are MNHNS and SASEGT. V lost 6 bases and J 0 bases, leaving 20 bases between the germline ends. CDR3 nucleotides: TGTGCCAGCAGACAATCACGGAGGGGAGGATACCAAGAGACCCAGTACTTC. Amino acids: CASRQSRRGGYQETQYF.

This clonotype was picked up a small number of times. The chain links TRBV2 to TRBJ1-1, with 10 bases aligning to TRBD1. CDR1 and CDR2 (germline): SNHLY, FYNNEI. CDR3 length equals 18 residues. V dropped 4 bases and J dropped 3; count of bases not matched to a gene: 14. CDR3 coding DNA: TGTGCCAGCAGTGGAGGACAGGGGGTATTGGAACAATACACTGAAGCTTTCTTT. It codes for CASSGGQGVLEQYTEAFF.

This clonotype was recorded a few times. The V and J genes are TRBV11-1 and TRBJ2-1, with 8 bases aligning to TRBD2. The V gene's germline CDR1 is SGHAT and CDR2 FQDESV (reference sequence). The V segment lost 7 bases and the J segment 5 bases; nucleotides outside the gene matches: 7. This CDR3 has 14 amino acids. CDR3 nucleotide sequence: TGTGCCAGCACCCGGCCGGGAGGGAACAATGAGCAGTTCTTC. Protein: CASTRPGGNNEQFF.